The 11 T cell receptor beta chains reported below all come from one sample, sequenced in a study of shared clonotypes between healthy human individuals. Measured with immunoSEQ multiplex PCR; TCRdb has only the in-frame clones, and not every one. Altogether hundreds of thousands of clones are present, roughly 80% being singletons, with the ten largest covering approximately 13%. Sequencing input: PBMCs. These TCRs come from a woman in her forties in good health. Some clones in this sample may be carry-over from other donors' samples.

The chain links TRBV28 to TRBJ2-5; D uncertain. V was clipped by 6 bases and J by 1 base, with 9 bases between them. Germline V CDR1 and CDR2: MDHEN, SYDVKM. This CDR3 is built from 13 residues. For the CDR3, the DNA is TGTGCCAGCAGAAGGGTTACCCAAGAGACCCAGTACTTC. Translation gives CASRRVTQETQYF.

This chain connects TRBV7-9 to TRBJ2-5, with a tentative D call TRBD1 (6 bases). This CDR3 contains 14 residues. Trimming took 0 bases from V and 5 from J, leaving 10 bases between them. In germline, CDR1 is SEHNR, CDR2 FQNEAQ (reference sequence). For the CDR3, the DNA is TGTGCCAGCAGCTTAGCGGGGGCCGGGGAGACCCAGTACTTC. This sequence encodes CASSLAGAGETQYF.

As for this clone: Other DNA sequences in this specimen translate into the identical CDR3. In nucleotides, the CDR3 is TGTGCCAGCAGCTTAGTAGGCGGCTATGGCTACACCTTC. Translating it yields CASSLVGGYGYTF. The chain recombines TRBV7-9 with TRBJ1-2; D gene unclear. This CDR3 spans 13 amino acids. CDR1 and CDR2 (germline): SEHNR, FQNEAQ (reference sequence). V was shortened by 1 base and J by 4 bases, with 7 bases between the two germline ends.

V and J are TRBV7-2 and TRBJ1-4; 8 bases agree with TRBD1. This CDR3 spans 16 amino acids. V trimming: 1 base; J trimming: 8 bases; junction bases outside the gene matches: 9. The germline V gene has CDR1 SGHTA and CDR2 FQGNSA. The CDR3 DNA follows: TGTGCCAGCAGCTTAGGATCAACAGGGGGATGGGAAAAACTGTTTTTT. It yields the protein CASSLGSTGGWEKLFF.

The CDR3 spells CASSPWTGVNEQFF. In DNA form, the CDR3 reads TGTGCCAGCAGCCCCTGGACAGGGGTCAATGAGCAGTTCTTC. The rearrangement uses TRBV9 and TRBJ2-1, with 9 bases that match TRBD1. The V segment lost 4 bases and the J segment 6 bases; nucleotides outside the gene matches: 5. The CDR3 spans 14 residues. Germline assignment: CDR1 SGDLS and CDR2 YYNGEE. Supplemented by reference TRBV9 and TRBJ2-1, the full variable domain reads DSGVTQTPKHLITATGQRVTLRCSPRSGDLSVYWYQQSLDQGLQFLIQYYNGEERAKGNILERFSAQQFPDLHSELNLSSLELGDSALYFCASSPWTGVNEQFFGPGTRLTVL.

The chain employs TRBV5-1 and TRBJ2-6; unclear D gene. Trimming cost V 0 bases and J 0 bases, with 7 bases left between them. There are 16 residues in the CDR3. Germline lookup yields CDR1 SGHRS and CDR2 YFSETQ. The CDR3 coding sequence is TGCGCCAGCAGCTTGGAGGGCCGCTCTGGGGCCAACGTCCTGACTTTC. Encoded protein: CASSLEGRSGANVLTF. Filled out from reference TRBV5-1 and TRBJ2-6, the complete variable domain reads KAGVTQTPRYLIKTRGQQVTLSCSPISGHRSVSWYQQTPGQGLQFLFEYFSETQRNKGNFPGRFSGRQFSNSRSEMNVSTLELGDSALYLCASSLEGRSGANVLTFGAGSRLTVL.

In this sample, this clone turned up a few times. The chain is built from TRBV19 and TRBJ1-5; D possibly corresponds to TRBD1 (6 bases). The CDR3 is 13 residues long. The V end lost 6 bases, the J end lost 4 bases, and 10 bases lay between the germline ends. Germline CDR1 reads LNHDA; CDR2 reads SQIVND (reference sequence). The DNA of the CDR3 is TGTGCCAGTAGCTTACAGGGTAATCAGCCCCAGCATTTT. Amino acids: CASSLQGNQPQHF.

The chain recombines TRBV11-2 with TRBJ2-1, with 10 positions matching TRBD2. There are 18 residues in the CDR3. V was clipped by 1 base and J by 7 bases; unmatched bases: 13. CDR1 is SGHAT, CDR2 FQNNGV, per germline. This chain's CDR3 is CASSLGAGGRQGQNEQFF. The DNA of the CDR3 is TGTGCCAGCAGCTTAGGAGCGGGAGGGCGTCAGGGCCAGAATGAGCAGTTCTTC.

The CDR3 sequence: CSVESGANQPQHF. The CDR3, as DNA: TGCAGCGTTGAGTCAGGGGCCAATCAGCCCCAGCATTTT. J is TRBJ1-5 and V is TRBV29-1; tentatively, D is TRBD1 (6 bases). Germline assignment: CDR1 SQVTM and CDR2 ANQGSEA. Trimming removed 3 bases from V and 3 bases from J, with 9 bases in between. This CDR3 comprises 13 residues.

This rearrangement joins TRBV7-9 to TRBJ2-4; D is possibly TRBD2 (6 bases). V was shortened by 4 bases and J by 0 bases, with 16 bases between the two germline ends. CDR1 is SEHNR and CDR2 is FQNEAQ in the germline V gene (reference sequence). The CDR3 loop spans 17 amino acids. The CDR3 here is CASSSLRGSLAKNIQYF. The CDR3 DNA reads as TGTGCCAGCAGCTCCTTACGGGGGAGTCTAGCCAAAAACATTCAGTACTTC.

The CDR3, as DNA: TGTGCCAGCAGCGCGGGATGGGCAGATACGCAGTATTTT. Its translation is CASSAGWADTQYF. V gene TRBV9 combines with J gene TRBJ2-3, with D perhaps TRBD2 (5 bases). V was shortened by 3 bases and J by 4 bases, with 9 bases between the two germline ends. Germline V gene data show CDR1 as SGDLS and CDR2 as YYNGEE. The CDR3 sequence is 13 residues long.